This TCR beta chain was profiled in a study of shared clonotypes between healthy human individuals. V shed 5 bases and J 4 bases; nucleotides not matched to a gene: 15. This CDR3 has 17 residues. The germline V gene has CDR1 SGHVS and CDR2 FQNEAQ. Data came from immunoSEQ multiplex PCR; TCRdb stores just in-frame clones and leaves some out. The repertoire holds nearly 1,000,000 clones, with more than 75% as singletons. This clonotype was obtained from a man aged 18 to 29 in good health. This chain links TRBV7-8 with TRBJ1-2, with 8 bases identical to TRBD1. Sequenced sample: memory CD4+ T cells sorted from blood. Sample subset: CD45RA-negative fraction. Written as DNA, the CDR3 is TGTGCCAGCAGCACCCGACAGGGGAGTCGTTCAGGCTATGGCTACACCTTC. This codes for CASSTRQGSRSGYGYTF.